Below are 16 T cell receptor beta chains sequenced from a single sample in a study of T cells in localized non-small cell lung cancer. Here immunoSEQ multiplex PCR was the method, and the copy in TCRdb shows in-frame clones only, minus some. This table holds 880 or so clones, about 29% found once. The sample was lung tumor tissue, taken before any cancer treatment. Receptors originate from a female donor of 60 years or more with stage III squamous cell lung carcinoma.

This chain links TRBV19 with TRBJ1-3, with D perhaps TRBD1 (5 bases). CDR3 length: 16 residues. Germline assignment: CDR1 LNHDA and CDR2 SQIVND (reference sequence). The V end lost 5 bases, the J end lost 4 bases, and 18 bases lay between the germline ends. As DNA, the CDR3 is TGTGCCAGTAGTGTGGAAGGGACCGACTTAGGAAACACCATATATTTT. Protein sequence: CASSVEGTDLGNTIYF.

Sample share makes this clone medium-sized (0.01 to 0.1%). CDR3 DNA: TGTGCCAGCAGCGTACTTCCGGGGGGAGGGAACACTGAAGCTTTCTTT. Translated: CASSVLPGGGNTEAFF. The chain joins TRBV9 to TRBJ1-1; tentatively, D is TRBD1 (5 bases). Germline assignment: CDR1 SGDLS and CDR2 YYNGEE. The CDR3 is made up of 16 amino acids. The V gene lost 1 base and the J gene lost 1 base, with 14 bases spanning the gap.

V gene TRBV29-1 combines with J gene TRBJ2-2; 9 nucleotides align to TRBD1. Unmatched junction bases numbered 10, after V lost 7 bases and J lost 4 bases. There are 15 residues in the CDR3. Per the germline V gene, CDR1 is SQVTM and CDR2 is ANQGSEA. The DNA of the CDR3 is TGCAGCGCCAAGGGACAGGGACGGAGCACCGGGGAGCTGTTTTTT. It yields the protein CSAKGQGRSTGELFF.

The chain links TRBV6-8 to TRBJ2-7, with a possible D match to TRBD1 (7 bases). Trimming shortened V by 2 bases and J by 1 base, and 15 bases separated the two germline ends. Germline values: CDR1 MNHGY, CDR2 SAAAGT. The CDR3 covers 16 residues. In DNA form, the CDR3 reads TGTGCCAGCAGTTACGATTCAGGGGGGCTTTCCTACGAGCAGTACTTC. It specifies CASSYDSGGLSYEQYF.

By share, this clone ranks as medium-sized. V and J are TRBV6-8 and TRBJ2-3; 7 bases fit TRBD2. The V gene's germline CDR1 is MNHGY and CDR2 SAAAGT. The length of the CDR3 is 16 residues. Germline trimming cut 2 bases from V and 2 bases from J; bases unmatched to any gene: 7. CDR3 bases: TGTGCCAGCAGTTACGATGCCCTAGCGGCCACAGATACGCAGTATTTT. It is translated as CASSYDALAATDTQYF.

By share of the sample, this clone is large. The chain has TRBV9 and TRBJ1-1, with 10 bases lining up with TRBD1. The V and J ends lost 9 bases and 0 bases, in that order; junction bases with no gene match: 14. The CDR3 has 17 amino acids. The germline V gene encodes CDR1 SGDLS and CDR2 YYNGEE. In DNA, the CDR3 is TGTGCCACCATTGGGCGACAGGGGGCAACGATGAACACTGAAGCTTTCTTT. This codes for CATIGRQGATMNTEAFF.

This rearrangement joins TRBV28 to TRBJ2-3, with D unresolved. Germline values: CDR1 MDHEN, CDR2 SYDVKM. The CDR3 is 12 amino acids. V dropped 1 base and J dropped 12 bases, with 11 bases sitting between them. This chain's CDR3 is CASSLSAFAQYF. In nucleotides, the CDR3 is TGTGCCAGCAGTTTATCGGCATTCGCCCAGTATTTT.

Judged by abundance, this clone is large. The chain links TRBV11-3 to TRBJ2-6, with D possibly being TRBD2 (5 bases). CDR1 and CDR2 from the germline V gene are SGHNT and YENEEA. V was shortened by 3 bases and J by 0 bases, with 18 bases between the two germline ends. The CDR3 contains 19 residues. Written as DNA, the CDR3 is TGTGCCAGCAGCTTGTTCCATGCGGGTGCTTACTCTGGGGCCAACGTCCTGACTTTC. Protein product: CASSLFHAGAYSGANVLTF.

By share of the sample, this clone is medium-sized. V is TRBV11-3 and J is TRBJ1-5, with unresolved D. CDR1 SGHNT and CDR2 YENEEA come from the germline V gene. The CDR3 loop spans 17 amino acids. The V and J ends lost 5 bases and 6 bases respectively, with 23 bases between them. In nucleotides, the CDR3 is TGTGCCAGCAGCCAATCGGATCGGGTCGGGCTCCTTCAGCCCCAGCATTTT. Translation gives CASSQSDRVGLLQPQHF.

CDR3 region: CASSPTSARGELFF. CDR3 bases: TGTGCCAGCAGTCCCACTAGCGCGAGGGGGGAGCTGTTTTTT. The chain has TRBV28 and TRBJ2-2; 7 bases fit TRBD2. Germline V gives CDR1 MDHEN, CDR2 SYDVKM. With 5 bases clipped from V and 8 bases from J, the junction kept 8 bases outside the gene matches. This CDR3 is 14 amino acids long.

J is TRBJ2-1 and V is TRBV14; D tentatively fits TRBD1 or TRBD2 (5 bases each). This CDR3 has 18 residues. The V gene lost 0 bases and the J gene lost 0 bases, with 15 bases spanning the gap. CDR1 and CDR2 from the germline V gene are SGHDN and FVKESK. CDR3 coding DNA: TGTGCCAGCAGCCAAGAGGAGGAAGGCCAGGGCTCCTACAATGAGCAGTTCTTC. Its protein product is CASSQEEEGQGSYNEQFF.

This chain joins TRBV9 and TRBJ1-2, with 7 bases matching TRBD1. The CDR3 is 15 residues long. Unmatched junction bases numbered 6, after V lost 3 bases and J lost 1 base. The germline gives CDR1 SGDLS, CDR2 YYNGEE. The CDR3 here is CASSADREYNYGYTF. In nucleotides, the CDR3 is TGTGCCAGCAGCGCAGACAGGGAGTATAACTATGGCTACACCTTC. The variable domain in full, with the rest retrieved from reference TRBV9 and TRBJ1-2, is DSGVTQTPKHLITATGQRVTLRCSPRSGDLSVYWYQQSLDQGLQFLIQYYNGEERAKGNILERFSAQQFPDLHSELNLSSLELGDSALYFCASSADREYNYGYTFGSGTRLTVV.

This clone was observed a few times. This chain links TRBV28 with TRBJ1-2, with 7 bases fitting TRBD1. V shed 4 bases and J 0 bases; nucleotides not matched to a gene: 5. The length of the CDR3 is 15 residues. Germline assignment: CDR1 MDHEN and CDR2 SYDVKM. CDR3 residues: CASSSTGPTNYGYTF. The CDR3 region has the DNA TGTGCCAGCAGTTCGACAGGGCCCACTAACTATGGCTACACCTTC.

Only a few counts were recorded for this clone. The chain has TRBV11-3 and TRBJ1-5, with 8 bases matching TRBD1. The V and J ends lost 2 bases and 2 bases, in that order; junction bases with no gene match: 8. The CDR3 totals 17 residues. Germline V lookup: CDR1 SGHNT, CDR2 YENEEA. CDR3 loop: CASSLRAGGLGNQPQHF. CDR3 DNA sequence: TGTGCCAGCAGCTTAAGGGCAGGGGGCCTGGGCAATCAGCCCCAGCATTTT.

With respect to this clone: One junction end disagrees with the germline gene, perhaps due to a read error. The chain is built from TRBV30 and TRBJ1-5; D not certain. The CDR3 is 16 amino acids. Germline V gives CDR1 GTSNPN, CDR2 SVGIG (reference sequence). As DNA, the CDR3 is TGTGTCTGGAGTGTACGTGTAGGACTCAGCAATCAGCCCCAGCATTTT. Translation gives CVWSVRVGLSNQPQHF.

There are a few counts of this clone. The rearrangement joins TRBV28 to TRBJ2-5; D might be TRBD2 (7 bases). The germline CDR1 and CDR2 sequences are MDHEN and SYDVKM. The CDR3 loop spans 17 amino acids. V lost 5 bases, J lost 1 base, and 20 bases lay in between. As DNA, the CDR3 is TGTGCCAGCAGTAAAGGGGGGGTCTCCTCCCTCCAAGAGACCCAGTACTTC. Translating gives CASSKGGVSSLQETQYF.